The TCR beta chain under discussion was sequenced for a study of blood T cell repertoires in COVID-19. Whole-study context: The samples span acute and convalescent COVID-19 from the United States, Italy and Spain.

This CDR3 contains 16 residues. V was clipped by 0 bases and J by 2 bases; unmatched bases: 4. From germline, CDR1 is SGHRS and CDR2 YFSETQ. Data came from immunoSEQ multiplex PCR; TCRdb stores just in-frame clones and leaves some out. The table lists 200,000 or so clones, more than 65% of them singletons. V and J are TRBV5-1 and TRBJ2-3, with 9 bases lining up with TRBD2. Sequencing was performed on PBMCs or T cells enriched from blood (not recorded which). The TCR originated in a man aged 35-49 years who had recovered from COVID-19. Written as DNA, the CDR3 is TGCGCCAGCAGCTTGGCAGTAGCGGGGGCCACAGATACGCAGTATTTT. Translated: CASSLAVAGATDTQYF.